The 8 T cell receptor beta chains below were found in one sample sequenced in a study of vaccination effects on CD4 cells after COVID-19. Their antigens remain unidentified. The table came from immunoSEQ multiplex PCR; TCRdb's copy has only in-frame clones and leaves some out. The sample lists fewer than 90,000 clones; around four fifths were seen once. ViraFEST expansion of antigen-specific CD4+ T cells with viral peptide pools preceded sequencing. A 10-day culture period preceded the isolation of CD4+ T cells. The cohort was immunized with two doses of either the BNT162b2 or mRNA-1273 vaccine. The sequences come from CD4+ T cells from PBMCs cultured with HCoV-OC43 spike peptides, collected after COVID-19 vaccination. This sample's subset: HCoV-OC43 spike overlapping peptide pool stimulation. These receptors were taken from a human donor who received a COVID-19 vaccine.

The CDR3 region is CASSQGPEVNGYTF. For the CDR3, the DNA is TGCGCCAGCAGCCAAGGTCCGGAGGTGAATGGCTACACCTTC. V is TRBV4-1 and J is TRBJ1-2, with D hard to call. V lost 1 base and J lost 6, with 12 bases in between. Germline CDR1 reads MGHRA; CDR2 reads YSYEKL. The CDR3 loop spans 14 amino acids.

The chain couples TRBV28 to TRBJ1-2; TRBD1 aligns across 9 bases. In germline, CDR1 is MDHEN, CDR2 SYDVKM. This CDR3 has 15 residues. J was trimmed by 2 bases and V by 7 bases; bases with no gene match: 8. Here the CDR3 reads CASKRDRASNYGYTF. CDR3 sequence (DNA): TGTGCCAGCAAAAGGGACAGGGCCTCCAACTATGGCTACACCTTC.

The V call is TRBV7-8, the J call TRBJ2-7, with D perhaps TRBD1 (6 bases). Trimming pared 2 bases from V and 5 bases from J, leaving 7 bases between. This CDR3 spans 12 amino acids. Per the germline V gene, CDR1 is SGHVS and CDR2 is FQNEAQ. The CDR3 reads CASSLSGDEQYV. CDR3 DNA sequence: TGTGCCAGCAGCTTATCAGGGGACGAGCAGTACGTC.

The rearrangement joins TRBV6-5 to TRBJ2-7; 9 positions agree with TRBD1. Looked up from germline, CDR1 is MNHEY and CDR2 is SVGAGI. The CDR3 runs 14 residues. The V segment lost 3 bases and the J segment 2 bases; nucleotides outside the gene matches: 2. Here the CDR3 reads CASSYRQGAYEQYV. The CDR3 DNA sequence: TGTGCCAGCAGTTATAGACAGGGGGCCTACGAGCAGTACGTC.

The V and J genes are TRBV5-5 and TRBJ1-1, with D perhaps matching TRBD1 (6 bases). V gave up 2 bases and J gave up 4 bases, with 12 bases separating them. The germline CDR1 and CDR2 sequences are SGHKS and YYEKEE (reference sequence). This CDR3 contains 14 residues. The CDR3 sequence is CASSFRGGITEAFF. In nucleotides, the CDR3 is TGTGCCAGCAGCTTCAGGGGAGGGATCACTGAAGCTTTCTTT.

The chain joins TRBV6-1 to TRBJ2-7; 8 nucleotides line up with TRBD1. Germline CDR1 reads MNHNS; CDR2 reads SASEGT. The CDR3 covers 14 residues. V dropped 2 bases and J dropped 8; count of bases not matched to a gene: 8. CDR3 loop: CASSESRGLIKQYV. The CDR3 DNA is TGTGCCAGCAGTGAATCCAGGGGGCTAATAAAGCAGTACGTC.

The chain uses TRBV19 and TRBJ1-2; no clear D. This CDR3 has 12 amino acids. The V end lost 5 bases, the J end lost 4 bases, and 8 bases lay between the germline ends. CDR1 and CDR2 from the germline V gene are LNHDA and SQIVND (reference sequence). Here the CDR3 reads CASSGQSYGYTF. The CDR3 DNA follows: TGTGCCAGTAGTGGCCAGAGCTATGGCTACACCTTC.

CDR3 sequence (DNA): TGTGCCAGTTGGGGACAGGGCCACGGGGAGCTGTTTTTT. This codes for CASWGQGHGELFF. The rearrangement joins TRBV19 to TRBJ2-2, with 9 bases identical to TRBD1. This CDR3 is 13 amino acids long. The V gene's germline CDR1 is LNHDA and CDR2 SQIVND (reference sequence). Trimming at V came to 8 bases and at J to 7 bases, leaving 5 bases not matched to a gene. The variable domain in full, completed from reference TRBV19 and TRBJ2-2, reads DGGITQSPKYLFRKEGQNVTLSCEQNLNHDAMYWYRQDPGQGLRLIYYSQIVNDFQKGDIAEGYSVSREKKESFPLTVTSAQKNPTAFYLCASWGQGHGELFFGEGSRLTVL.